This entry is about one T cell receptor (beta chain). In the original analysis: Amplification from reference gene primers served as the basis for estimated nucleated cell counts. Repertoires were generated with immunoSEQ multiplex PCR, while TCRdb's copy carries only in-frame clones and drops some. The D gene and trimming were derived from the DNA, and the V and J assignments and clone size from that table. The table includes roughly 350,000 clones, approximately 87% detected once. The data derive from a study of blood T cell repertoires in COVID-19. Overall study: The cDNA or gDNA used as material had been derived from T cells, B-cell-depleted T cells, or PBMCs.

V dropped 6 bases and J dropped 7 bases, with 15 bases sitting between them. Germline V gene lookup returns CDR1 SNHLY and CDR2 FYNNEI. The CDR3 loop spans 13 amino acids. This TCR came from a woman between 45 and 60 years old with active or convalescent COVID-19. J is TRBJ1-2 and V is TRBV2, with D maybe TRBD1 (5 bases). What was sequenced was peripheral blood. The CDR3 bases are TGTGCCAGCAGGGCCCAGGGTTTGGGTGGCTACACCTTC. Protein product: CASRAQGLGGYTF.